Shown below are 13 T cell receptor beta chains from a single sample sequenced in a study. Each CDR3 protein is one row after TCRdb ran MiXCR on the 5' RACE reads. There are roughly 8,100 distinct CDR3 sequences in the sample; roughly 52% occur only once, and roughly 5.2% lies in the top ten. The sample taken for sequencing was memory CD4+ T cells sorted from a lymph node. Subset specified: memory CD4+ T cells, CD4+CD45RO+CD25-. Receptors were obtained from a female donor with breast cancer.

Of note for this clonotype: A much bigger clone sits one base away, suggesting this may be a read error. V and J are TRBV20-1 and TRBJ2-6; D gene ambiguous. Germline values: CDR1 DFQATT, CDR2 SNEGSKA (reference sequence). The CDR3 covers 14 residues. CDR3 region: CGARDPSGANVLTF. CDR3 nucleotides: TGCGGTGCTAGAGATCCCTCTGGGGCCAACGTCCTGACTTTC.

This clonotype was detected only a few times. The V and J genes are TRBV6-5 and TRBJ1-4, with D maybe TRBD1 (6 bases). Germline V gene data show CDR1 as MNHEY and CDR2 as SVGAGI. The CDR3 runs 14 residues. With 5 bases removed from V and 8 bases from J, the gap between germline ends came to 15 bases. CDR3 nucleotides: TGTGCCAGCAGTGGATCGACCGGGGGCGAAAAACTGTTTTTT. Protein: CASSGSTGGEKLFF.

The rearrangement joins TRBV4-3 to TRBJ1-2; D unclear. The CDR3 is 14 amino acids. Deletions cut 0 bases from V and 8 bases from J, with 13 bases between. The V gene's germline CDR1 is LGHNA and CDR2 YSLEER. The CDR3 DNA is TGCGCCAGCAGCCAAGATTTGACCCAGAGGGGCTACACCTTC. Its protein product is CASSQDLTQRGYTF.

This chain connects TRBV4-2 to TRBJ2-7, with 14 bases fitting TRBD2. J was trimmed by 7 bases and V by 3 bases; bases with no gene match: 2. Germline V gene lookup returns CDR1 LGHNA and CDR2 YNFKEQ. The CDR3 runs 14 residues. CDR3 in amino acids: CASSQGLAGEEQYF. The CDR3 nucleotides read TGTGCCAGCAGCCAGGGACTAGCGGGAGAAGAGCAGTACTTC.

This chain connects TRBV4-1 to TRBJ2-5, with a tentative D call TRBD1 (7 bases). CDR3 size: 14 residues. Trimming pared 2 bases from V and 4 bases from J, leaving 11 bases between. CDR1 is MGHRA, CDR2 YSYEKL, per germline. This chain's CDR3 is CASSQYQGGETQYF. Written as DNA, the CDR3 is TGCGCCAGCAGCCAATACCAGGGGGGAGAGACCCAGTACTTC.

This clonotype came up a few times. CDR3 residues: CASSFGQGETQYF. Written as DNA, the CDR3 is TGTGCCAGCAGTTTCGGACAGGGAGAGACCCAGTACTTC. This sequence joins TRBV12-3 or TRBV12-4 and TRBJ2-5; 8 bases are a match to TRBD1. The V gene end was trimmed by 3 bases and the J gene end by 4 bases; junction bases not matched to a gene: 1. The CDR3 has 13 residues.

Regarding this clonotype: It is likely a read error, because the conserved phenylalanine at the end of the CDR3 is missing. The gene calls are TRBV7-2 and TRBJ1-5, with D hard to call. The V end lost 1 base, the J end lost 8 bases, and 9 bases lay between the germline ends. This CDR3 has 13 amino acids. Germline CDR1 reads SGHTA; CDR2 reads FQGNSA. CDR3 residues: CASSLGIEEPQHL. The CDR3 nucleotides are TGTGCCAGCAGCTTAGGAATAGAGGAGCCCCAGCATTTA.

This chain joins TRBV7-9 and TRBJ1-5; D gene ambiguous. The V and J ends lost 4 bases and 7 bases respectively, with 8 bases between them. The CDR3 totals 12 residues. Germline CDR1 and CDR2: SEHNR and FQNEAQ (reference sequence). Here the CDR3 DNA reads TGTGCCAGCAGCTACGGGGAGCAGCCCCAGCATTTT. Amino acid sequence: CASSYGEQPQHF.

The chain employs TRBV28 and TRBJ2-1; D not certain. CDR1 is MDHEN, CDR2 SYDVKM, per germline. The CDR3 has 17 residues. The V gene lost 4 bases and the J gene lost 5 bases, with 21 bases spanning the gap. DNA for the CDR3: TGTGCCAGCAGTTCGCCCGGAGTTTCCGGGTCCCACAATGAGCAGTTCTTC. As protein: CASSSPGVSGSHNEQFF.

On this clonotype itself: The final CDR3 position lacks the conserved phenylalanine or tryptophan, pointing to a likely read error. The J gene is TRBJ2-5, the V gene TRBV29-1; TRBD1 might be the D (5 bases). Germline V lookup: CDR1 SQVTM, CDR2 ANQGSEA. The CDR3 extends over 13 amino acids. The CDR3 DNA is TGCGGGGCCTCCCAGGCCCCTCAAGAGACCCAGTACCTC. Its protein is CGASQAPQETQYL.

This clonotype has a handful of counts. The chain recombines TRBV5-1 with TRBJ1-2; D is uncertain. The CDR3 has 13 amino acids. CDR1 and CDR2 from the germline V gene are SGHRS and YFSETQ. The germline V and J ends were trimmed by 0 bases and 2 bases, with 5 bases remaining between them. CDR3 sequence: CASSLDTNYGYTF. The CDR3 nucleotides read TGCGCCAGCAGCTTGGACACCAACTATGGCTACACCTTC.

The genes are TRBV5-6 and TRBJ2-5; D may be TRBD1 (5 bases). V gave up 1 base and J gave up 6 bases, with 16 bases separating them. Germline CDR1 and CDR2: SGHDT and YYEEEE. The CDR3 is made up of 15 amino acids. The CDR3 sequence is CASSLSLQGWQTQYF. DNA of the CDR3: TGTGCCAGCAGCTTGAGTCTGCAGGGCTGGCAGACCCAGTACTTC.

The chain joins TRBV7-2 to TRBJ2-1, with no clear D. V was trimmed by 3 bases and J by 0 bases, leaving 9 bases between them. CDR3 length equals 15 residues. Germline-derived CDR1 and CDR2 are SGHTA and FQGNSA. The DNA of the CDR3 is TGTGCCAGCAGCTTTAACCGAAACTCCTACAATGAGCAGTTCTTC. Amino acid sequence: CASSFNRNSYNEQFF.